These T cell receptor beta chains were read from a single sample in a study of OX40 agonist ivuxolimab in advanced cancers. Sequencing used immunoSEQ multiplex PCR; TCRdb keeps in-frame clones, though not all of them. The sample contains approximately 110,000 clones, 85% to 95% of which appear only once. The material was CD4+ or CD8+ T cells sorted from blood, obtained in a trial of the OX40 agonist ivuxolimab. The origin of the receptors is an adult with an advanced solid tumor such as melanoma, head and neck, liver or kidney cancer. Each CDR3 is given with its conserved first and last residue. A D gene is named only where the DNA matches it firmly. Clone size, where shown, is once, few, many, or a class for clones that have expanded.

j_call v_call clone_size d_call cdr3_aa cdr3_nt
TRBJ2-5 TRBV4-2 once TRBD1 CASSLAVTTGGRETQYF TGTGCCAGCAGCTTGGCCGTGACTACAGGGGGGAGGGAGACCCAGTACTTC
TRBJ2-7 TRBV6-5 - - CASRSNRASYEQYF TGTGCCAGCAGAAGCAACCGGGCAAGCTACGAGCAGTACTTC
TRBJ1-5 TRBV27 - TRBD1 CASSLSRTGDDQPQHF TGTGCCAGCAGTTTATCGCGGACAGGGGATGATCAGCCCCAGCATTTT
TRBJ2-1 TRBV6-1 - TRBD2 CASRGLAGVNEQFF TGTGCCAGCCGGGGACTAGCGGGAGTAAATGAGCAGTTCTTC
TRBJ2-7 TRBV27 - - CASSLAGFGYEQYF TGTGCCAGCAGTTTAGCAGGGTTCGGCTACGAGCAGTACTTC
TRBJ1-5 TRBV5-8 - TRBD1 CASSPGQGNQPQHF TGTGCCAGCAGCCCGGGACAGGGCAATCAGCCCCAGCATTTT
TRBJ2-2 TRBV5-1 - - CASSLAVAGELFF TGCGCCAGCAGCTTGGCCGTGGCCGGGGAGCTGTTTTTT
TRBJ1-2 TRBV5-1 once - CASSLGLLGGTDGYTF TGCGCCAGCAGCTTGGGGCTGCTGGGGGGCACCGACGGCTACACCTTC
TRBJ1-1 TRBV5-1 - - CASSLSGGITEAFF TGCGCCAGCAGCTTGTCCGGGGGGATTACTGAAGCTTTCTTT
TRBJ2-7 TRBV5-4 - TRBD2 CASSSRTSGSYEQYF TGTGCCAGCAGCTCCCGGACTAGCGGGAGCTACGAGCAGTACTTC
TRBJ1-1 TRBV6-1 - - CASSEAWTEAFF TGTGCCAGCAGTGAAGCATGGACTGAAGCTTTCTTT
TRBJ2-5 TRBV5-8 - TRBD1 CASSYNPTGQETQYF TGTGCCAGCAGCTACAACCCGACAGGGCAAGAGACCCAGTACTTC
TRBJ2-3 TRBV14 - - CASGGAVSNPDTQYF TGTGCCAGCGGCGGGGCGGTCAGCAATCCAGATACGCAGTATTTT
TRBJ2-5 TRBV28 once - CATHTGREQYF TGTGCCACCCACACCGGACGAGAGCAGTACTTC
TRBJ1-5 TRBV19 - TRBD1 CASTSVQGSHQPQHF TGTGCCAGTACTTCCGTACAGGGGTCCCATCAGCCCCAGCATTTT
TRBJ2-2 TRBV7-9 - - CASSLVQANTGELFF TGTGCCAGCAGCTTAGTCCAGGCCAACACCGGGGAGCTGTTTTTT
TRBJ1-2 TRBV6-4 - - CASSDYGNYGYTF TGTGCCAGCAGTGACTACGGAAACTATGGCTACACCTTC
TRBJ2-7 TRBV7-9 - - CASSLIDNSEQYF TGTGCCAGCAGCTTAATCGACAATTCCGAGCAGTACTTC
TRBJ1-2 TRBV6-5 - TRBD1 CASSPYFGTGNGYTF TGTGCCAGCAGCCCTTACTTCGGGACAGGGAACGGCTACACCTTC
TRBJ1-4 TRBV18 - - CASSPRLVSDEKLFF TGTGCCAGCTCACCACGTCTCGTGAGTGATGAAAAACTGTTTTTT
TRBJ2-1 TRBV7-6 - TRBD2 CASSLTSGNYNEQFF TGTGCCAGCAGCTTAACTAGCGGGAACTACAATGAGCAGTTCTTC
TRBJ2-2 TRBV7-2 - - CASSLSGGAAGELFF TGTGCCAGCAGCTTATCTGGCGGGGCGGCCGGGGAGCTGTTTTTT
TRBJ2-2 TRBV28 - - CASKRPYTGELFF TGTGCCAGCAAGAGGCCTTACACCGGGGAGCTGTTTTTT
TRBJ1-4 TRBV28 once - CASSRAGTGNEKLFF TGTGCCAGCAGTAGGGCCGGGACGGGGAATGAAAAACTGTTTTTT
TRBJ1-1 TRBV5-1 - TRBD1 CASSSEEQGTTEAFF TGCGCCAGCAGCTCCGAAGAACAGGGGACCACTGAAGCTTTCTTT
TRBJ2-1 TRBV5-1 - - CASSLPSNEQFF TGCGCCAGCAGCTTGCCATCCAATGAGCAGTTCTTC
TRBJ2-1 TRBV21-1 - - CASRDTRGTYNEQFF TGTGCCAGCAGGGACACTAGGGGGACCTACAATGAGCAGTTCTTC
TRBJ2-2 TRBV9 - TRBD2 CASSVVPVAGASGELFF TGTGCCAGCAGCGTAGTTCCAGTAGCGGGAGCGTCCGGGGAGCTGTTTTTT
TRBJ1-2 TRBV28 - - CASSTNYGYTF TGTGCCAGCAGTACCAACTATGGCTACACCTTC
TRBJ1-1 TRBV6-1 once - CASSSSTGNTEAFF TGTGCCAGCAGCTCAAGTACAGGGAACACTGAAGCTTTCTTT